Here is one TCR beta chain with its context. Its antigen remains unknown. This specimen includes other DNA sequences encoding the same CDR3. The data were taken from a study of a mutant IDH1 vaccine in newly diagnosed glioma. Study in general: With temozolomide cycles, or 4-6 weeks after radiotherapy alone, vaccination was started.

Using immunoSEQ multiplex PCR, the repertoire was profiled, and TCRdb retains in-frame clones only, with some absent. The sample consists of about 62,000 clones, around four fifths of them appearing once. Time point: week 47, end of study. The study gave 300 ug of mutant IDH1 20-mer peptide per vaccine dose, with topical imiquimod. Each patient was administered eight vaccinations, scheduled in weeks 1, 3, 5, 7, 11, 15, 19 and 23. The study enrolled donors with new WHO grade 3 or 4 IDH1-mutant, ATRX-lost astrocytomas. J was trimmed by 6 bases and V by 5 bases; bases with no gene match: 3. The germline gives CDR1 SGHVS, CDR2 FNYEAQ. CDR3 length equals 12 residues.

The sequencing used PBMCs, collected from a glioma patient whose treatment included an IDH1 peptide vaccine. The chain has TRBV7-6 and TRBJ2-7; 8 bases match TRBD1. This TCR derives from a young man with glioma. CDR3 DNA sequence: TGTGCCAGCAGCCCGACAGGGGTCGAGCAGTACTTC. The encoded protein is CASSPTGVEQYF.